This TCR beta chain was found in a study of CD8+CD57+ T cells in acquired aplastic anemia. In the study overall: DNA from sorted CD4+ and CD8+ cells averaged roughly 3.2 ug. Study outcomes and limitations: Patients shared about 30 CD8+ CDR3 sequences with controls. Patients did not significantly differ from controls in CD8+ Simpson's diversity.

Patients sequenced had flow cytometry evidence of CD8+CD57+ cell expansion. Receipt of therapy had not occurred in any patient by the time of blood sampling. TCR beta VDJ and CDR3 profiling used genomic DNA as template. TCRdb re-called the reads through MiXCR, storing one row per CDR3 protein. This table holds 150,000 to 160,000 distinct CDR3 sequences, about 50% found once. To note about this clonotype: Antigen specificity is unknown.

Germline assignment: CDR1 DFQATT and CDR2 SNEGSKA (reference sequence). The CDR3 contains 15 residues. After removal of 6 bases from V and 4 bases from J, the junction contained 7 bases not matched to a gene. The rearrangement joins TRBV20-1 to TRBJ2-1, with 12 nucleotides matching TRBD1. Source material: sorted CD4+, CD8+, or CD8+CD57+ T cells (not recorded which) from PBMCs. The sequence came from a human donor with aplastic anemia. CDR3 nucleotides: TGCAGTGCCCCTCCGGGACAGGGGGCGTACAATGAGCAGTTCTTC. Its translation: CSAPPGQGAYNEQFF.